This passage covers 13 T cell receptor beta chains from one sample sequenced in a study of blood T cell repertoires in COVID-19. Measured with immunoSEQ multiplex PCR; TCRdb has only the in-frame clones, and not every one. The sample has 350,000 to 550,000 clones, about 89% seen once. The sample was peripheral blood. The receptors were sampled from a woman in her 30s with acute or convalescent COVID-19.

The genes are TRBV5-8 and TRBJ1-1; D gene ambiguous. Germline CDR1 and CDR2: SGHTS and YDEGEE. The CDR3 totals 17 residues. V was pared by 0 bases and J by 3 bases, with 18 bases between. CDR3 in DNA: TGTGCCAGCAGCTTGGGAGCCGTGTGGACTGGGTACACTGAAGCTTTCTTT. Translating it yields CASSLGAVWTGYTEAFF.

The J gene is TRBJ2-7, the V gene TRBV28; 10 bases map to TRBD1. This CDR3 region has 15 residues. V gave up 1 base and J gave up 5 bases; unmatched junction bases: 5. The germline V gene has CDR1 MDHEN and CDR2 SYDVKM. The CDR3 loop reads CASSLSGQGWNEQYF. DNA of the CDR3: TGTGCCAGCAGTTTATCGGGACAGGGGTGGAACGAGCAGTACTTC.

The V gene is TRBV19, the J gene TRBJ2-4; D is uncertain. CDR3 size: 15 residues. Trimming stripped 0 bases from V and 2 bases from J, with 8 bases between. Per germline, CDR1 LNHDA and CDR2 SQIVND (reference sequence). The CDR3 DNA is TGTGCCAGTAGTATAGATACGAGGCCCAAAAACATTCAGTACTTC. It specifies CASSIDTRPKNIQYF.

The chain combines TRBV3-1 (or the pseudogene TRBV3-2) with TRBJ2-2; the match to TRBD1 covers 8 bases. Losses at the gene ends were 8 bases for V and 5 bases for J; bases not matched to a gene: 13. The CDR3 is made up of 16 amino acids. Germline V gene sequence: CDR1 LGHDT, CDR2 YNNKEL (reference sequence). Written as DNA, the CDR3 is TGTGCCAGCGGACTCCAGGGGGCCCCGGGAACCGGGGAGCTGTTTTTT. Its protein is CASGLQGAPGTGELFF.

This chain joins TRBV12-3 or TRBV12-4 and TRBJ1-1; a possible D gene is TRBD1 (6 bases). The CDR3 is 12 amino acids. The ends were cut back, 7 bases at V and 11 bases at J, with 17 bases in the middle. As DNA, the CDR3 is TGTGCCAGCAAGAATAAGGCGGGGGCGGCTTTCTTT. Residues: CASKNKAGAAFF.

The rearrangement links TRBV6-5 to TRBJ1-2; D not certain. Germline values: CDR1 MNHEY, CDR2 SVGAGI. The V and J ends lost 4 bases and 8 bases respectively, with 14 bases between them. This CDR3 comprises 13 residues. The CDR3 protein is CASSFVGEGGYTF. The CDR3 nucleotides are TGTGCCAGCAGTTTCGTGGGAGAGGGCGGCTACACCTTC.

The chain links TRBV21-1 to TRBJ1-5; the table's D gene call, TRBD1, was not cross checked with the DNA. TRBV21-1 corresponds to a pseudogene. The length of the CDR3 is 14 residues. CDR3 coding DNA: TGTGCCAGCGACTCCAGGGCTGGCAATCAGCCCCAGCATTTT. Its translation is CASDSRAGNQPQHF.

About this clone itself: A read error may account for a junction end that differs from germline. V and J are TRBV7-8 and TRBJ1-2, with D perhaps matching TRBD1 (5 bases). Germline loops: CDR1 SGHVS, CDR2 FQNEAQ. The CDR3 has 14 residues. This CDR3 reads CASSFYPGDYGYTF. The CDR3 DNA reads as TGTGCCAGCAGCTTTTATCCGGGGGACTACGGCTACACCTTC.

Here the CDR3 reads CASKGSGVIYGYTF. The CDR3 bases are TGCGCCAGCAAGGGTTCAGGGGTGATCTATGGCTACACCTTC. The V and J genes are TRBV10-2 and TRBJ1-2; D possibly corresponds to TRBD1 (6 bases). The CDR3 is 14 residues long. Germline V gene sequence: CDR1 WSHSY, CDR2 SAAADI. Deletions cut 7 bases from V and 4 bases from J, with 16 bases between.

The genes are TRBV6-2 or TRBV6-3 and TRBJ2-1; 12 bases align to TRBD2. With V trimmed by 6 bases and J by 8 bases, 8 bases remained unmatched. The CDR3 has 15 residues. The germline gives CDR1 MNHEY, CDR2 SVGEGT. The CDR3 loop reads CASSQTSGGSDEQFF. CDR3 bases: TGTGCCAGCAGCCAGACTAGCGGGGGTTCGGATGAGCAGTTCTTC.

V and J are TRBV19 and TRBJ2-7; unclear D gene. The length of the CDR3 is 14 residues. With 3 bases removed from V and 5 bases from J, the gap between germline ends came to 14 bases. CDR1 and CDR2 (germline): LNHDA, SQIVND (reference sequence). In nucleotides, the CDR3 is TGTGCCAGTAGTATTTCACTAAATATCCACGAGCAGTACTTC. Its translation is CASSISLNIHEQYF.

The chain recombines TRBV11-2 with TRBJ1-2, with D perhaps matching TRBD1 (6 bases). The length of the CDR3 is 16 residues. V was shortened by 0 bases and J by 3 bases, with 14 bases between the two germline ends. The germline CDR1 and CDR2 sequences are SGHAT and FQNNGV. Written as DNA, the CDR3 is TGTGCCAGCAGCTTAGATCTTGGGGGCGCGTACTATGGCTACACCTTC. It codes for CASSLDLGGAYYGYTF.

The V and J genes are TRBV28 and TRBJ1-1; 8 bases are a match to TRBD1. V gave up 2 bases and J gave up 10 bases; unmatched junction bases: 9. The CDR3 contains 14 residues. Germline CDR1 and CDR2: MDHEN and SYDVKM. The CDR3 sequence is CASSLGTGGVGAFF. In DNA form, the CDR3 reads TGTGCCAGCAGTTTAGGAACAGGGGGGGTAGGAGCTTTCTTT.